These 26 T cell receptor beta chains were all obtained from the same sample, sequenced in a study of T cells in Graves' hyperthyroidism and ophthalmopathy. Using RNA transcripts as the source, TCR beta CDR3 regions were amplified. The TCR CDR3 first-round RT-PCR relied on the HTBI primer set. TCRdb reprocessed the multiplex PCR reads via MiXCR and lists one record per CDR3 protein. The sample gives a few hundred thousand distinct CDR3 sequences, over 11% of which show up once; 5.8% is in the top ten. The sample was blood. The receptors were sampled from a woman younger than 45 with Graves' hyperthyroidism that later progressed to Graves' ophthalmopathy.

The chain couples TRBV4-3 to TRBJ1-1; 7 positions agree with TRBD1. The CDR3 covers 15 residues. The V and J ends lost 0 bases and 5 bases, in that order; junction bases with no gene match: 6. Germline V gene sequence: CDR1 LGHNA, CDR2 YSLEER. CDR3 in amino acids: CASSQDQGGGTEAFF. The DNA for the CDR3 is TGCGCCAGCAGCCAAGATCAGGGGGGCGGTACTGAAGCTTTCTTT.

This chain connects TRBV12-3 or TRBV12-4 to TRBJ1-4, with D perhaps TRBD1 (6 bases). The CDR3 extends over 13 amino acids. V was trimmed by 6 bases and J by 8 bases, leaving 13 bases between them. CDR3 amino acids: CASRPQGVEKLFF. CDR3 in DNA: TGTGCCAGCAGACCACAGGGTGTAGAAAAACTGTTTTTT.

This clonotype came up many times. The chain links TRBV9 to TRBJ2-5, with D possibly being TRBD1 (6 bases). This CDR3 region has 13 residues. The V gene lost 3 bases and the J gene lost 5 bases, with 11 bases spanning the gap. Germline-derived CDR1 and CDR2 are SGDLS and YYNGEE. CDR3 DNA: TGTGCCAGCAGCGGACAGGAGCGGGAGACCCAGTACTTC. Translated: CASSGQERETQYF.

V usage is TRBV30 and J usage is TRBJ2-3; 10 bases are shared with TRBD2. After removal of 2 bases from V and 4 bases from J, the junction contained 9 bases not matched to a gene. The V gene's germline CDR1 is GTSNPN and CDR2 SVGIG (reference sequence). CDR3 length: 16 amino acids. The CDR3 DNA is TGTGCCTGGAGTCCAAAACTAGCGGGGCTCCCAGATACGCAGTATTTT. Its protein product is CAWSPKLAGLPDTQYF.

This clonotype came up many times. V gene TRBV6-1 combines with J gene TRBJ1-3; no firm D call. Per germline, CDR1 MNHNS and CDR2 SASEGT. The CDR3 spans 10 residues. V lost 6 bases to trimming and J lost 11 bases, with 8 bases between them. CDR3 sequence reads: CASRINAIYF. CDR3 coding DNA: TGTGCCAGCAGGATCAATGCCATATATTTT.

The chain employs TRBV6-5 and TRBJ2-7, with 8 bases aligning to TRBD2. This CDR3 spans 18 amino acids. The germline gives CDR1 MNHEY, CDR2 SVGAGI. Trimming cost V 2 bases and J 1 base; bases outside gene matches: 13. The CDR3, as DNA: TGTGCCAGCAGTTACGTGAGAGCTGGCGGGGGGCTATCCTACGAGCAGTACTTC. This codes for CASSYVRAGGGLSYEQYF.

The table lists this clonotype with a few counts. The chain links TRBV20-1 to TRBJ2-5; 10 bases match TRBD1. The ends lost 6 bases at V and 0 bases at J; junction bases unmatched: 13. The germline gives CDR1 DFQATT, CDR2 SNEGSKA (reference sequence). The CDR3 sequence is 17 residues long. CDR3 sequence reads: CSASPRQGAGYQETQYF. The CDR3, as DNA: TGCAGTGCATCGCCACGACAGGGGGCTGGGTACCAAGAGACCCAGTACTTC.

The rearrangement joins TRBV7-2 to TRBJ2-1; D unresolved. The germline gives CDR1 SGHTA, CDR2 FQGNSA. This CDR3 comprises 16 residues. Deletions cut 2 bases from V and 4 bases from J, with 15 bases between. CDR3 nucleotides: TGTGCCAGCAGCTTAAACCCCCAGCGCCAATACAATGAGCAGTTCTTC. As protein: CASSLNPQRQYNEQFF.

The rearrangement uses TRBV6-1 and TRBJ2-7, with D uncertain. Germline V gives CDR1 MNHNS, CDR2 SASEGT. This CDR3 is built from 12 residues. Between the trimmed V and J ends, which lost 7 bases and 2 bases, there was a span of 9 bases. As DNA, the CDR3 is TGTGCCAGCACCGCGGAGCCCTACGAGCAGTACTTC. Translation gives CASTAEPYEQYF.

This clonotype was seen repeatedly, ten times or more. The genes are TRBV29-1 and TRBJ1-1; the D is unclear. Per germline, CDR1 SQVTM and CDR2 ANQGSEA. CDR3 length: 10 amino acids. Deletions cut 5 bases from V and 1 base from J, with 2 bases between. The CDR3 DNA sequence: TGCAGCGTTCGGAACACTGAAGCTTTCTTT. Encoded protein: CSVRNTEAFF.

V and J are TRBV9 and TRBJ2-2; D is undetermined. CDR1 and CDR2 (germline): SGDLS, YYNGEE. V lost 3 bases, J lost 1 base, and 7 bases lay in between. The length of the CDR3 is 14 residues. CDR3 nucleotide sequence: TGTGCCAGCAGCGGCCGGATGAACACCGGGGAGCTGTTTTTT. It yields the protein CASSGRMNTGELFF.

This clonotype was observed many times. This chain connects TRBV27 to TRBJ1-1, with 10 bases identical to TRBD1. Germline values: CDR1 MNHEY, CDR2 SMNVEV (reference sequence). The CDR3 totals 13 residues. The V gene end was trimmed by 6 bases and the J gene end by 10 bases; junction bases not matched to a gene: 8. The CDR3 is CASSHGQGDGAFF. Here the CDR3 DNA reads TGTGCCAGCAGCCACGGACAGGGGGATGGAGCTTTCTTT.

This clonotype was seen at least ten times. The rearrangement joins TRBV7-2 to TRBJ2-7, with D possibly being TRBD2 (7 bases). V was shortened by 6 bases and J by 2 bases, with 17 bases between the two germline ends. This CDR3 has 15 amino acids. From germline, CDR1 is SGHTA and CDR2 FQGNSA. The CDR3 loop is CASSGKGGGPYEQYF. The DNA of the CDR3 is TGTGCCAGCAGTGGAAAAGGGGGGGGTCCCTACGAGCAGTACTTC. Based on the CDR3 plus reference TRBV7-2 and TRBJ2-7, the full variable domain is GAGVSQSPSNKVTEKGKDVELRCDPISGHTALYWYRQSLGQGLEFLIYFQGNSAPDKSGLPSDRFSAERTGGSVSTLTIQRTQQEDSAVYLCASSGKGGGPYEQYFGPGTRLTVT.

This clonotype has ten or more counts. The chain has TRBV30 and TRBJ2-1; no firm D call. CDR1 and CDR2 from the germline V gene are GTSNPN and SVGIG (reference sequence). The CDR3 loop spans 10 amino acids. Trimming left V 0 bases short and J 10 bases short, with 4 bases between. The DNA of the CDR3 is TGTGCCTGGAGTGTCCTAGAGCAGTTCTTC. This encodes CAWSVLEQFF.

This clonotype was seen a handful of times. CDR3 in DNA: TGTGCCAGCAGAGTTGGAGGCCATGAAAAACTGTTTTTT. Protein: CASRVGGHEKLFF. The rearrangement joins TRBV5-5 to TRBJ1-4; D is unresolved. V gave up 5 bases and J gave up 6 bases, with 11 bases separating them. This CDR3 is 13 amino acids long. Germline V gene lookup returns CDR1 SGHKS and CDR2 YYEKEE (reference sequence).

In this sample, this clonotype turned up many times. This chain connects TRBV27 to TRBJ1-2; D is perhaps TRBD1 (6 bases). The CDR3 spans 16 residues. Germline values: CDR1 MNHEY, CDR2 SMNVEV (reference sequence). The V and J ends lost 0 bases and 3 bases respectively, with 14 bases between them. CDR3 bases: TGTGCCAGCAGTTTATCGGGGGGCGATTTGGACTATGGCTACACCTTC. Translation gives CASSLSGGDLDYGYTF.

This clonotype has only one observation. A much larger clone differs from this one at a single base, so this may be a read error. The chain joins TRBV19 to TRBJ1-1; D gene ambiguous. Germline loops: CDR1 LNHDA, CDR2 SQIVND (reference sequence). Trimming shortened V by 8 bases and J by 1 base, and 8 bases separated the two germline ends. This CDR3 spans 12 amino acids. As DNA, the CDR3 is TGTGCCAGTCAAGAATGGAACACTGAAGCTTTCTTT. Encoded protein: CASQEWNTEAFF. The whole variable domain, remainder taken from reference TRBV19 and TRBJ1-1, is DGGITQSPKYLFRKEGQNVTLSCEQNLNHDAMYWYRQDPGQGLRLIYYSQIVNDFQKGDIAEGYSVSREKKESFPLTVTSAQKNPTAFYLCASQEWNTEAFFGQGTRLTVV.

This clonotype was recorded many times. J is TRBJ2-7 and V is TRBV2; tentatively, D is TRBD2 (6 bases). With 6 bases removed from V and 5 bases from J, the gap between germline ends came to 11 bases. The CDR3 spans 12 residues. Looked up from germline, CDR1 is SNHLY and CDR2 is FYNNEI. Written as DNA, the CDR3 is TGTGCCAGCAGAGAGGACTACCACGAGCAGTACTTC. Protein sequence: CASREDYHEQYF.

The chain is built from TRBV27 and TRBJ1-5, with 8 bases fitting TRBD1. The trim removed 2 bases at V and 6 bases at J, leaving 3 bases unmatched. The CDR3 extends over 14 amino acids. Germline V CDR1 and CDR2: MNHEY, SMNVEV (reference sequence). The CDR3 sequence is CASSLQGAPQPQHF. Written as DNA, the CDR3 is TGTGCCAGCAGTTTACAGGGGGCGCCTCAGCCCCAGCATTTT.

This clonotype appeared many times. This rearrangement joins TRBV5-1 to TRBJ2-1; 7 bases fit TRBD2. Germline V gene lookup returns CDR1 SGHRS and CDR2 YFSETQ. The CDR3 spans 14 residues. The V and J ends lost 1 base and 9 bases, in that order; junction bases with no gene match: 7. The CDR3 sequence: CASSLSGGLGEQFF. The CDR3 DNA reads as TGCGCCAGCAGCTTGTCGGGAGGATTGGGTGAGCAGTTCTTC.

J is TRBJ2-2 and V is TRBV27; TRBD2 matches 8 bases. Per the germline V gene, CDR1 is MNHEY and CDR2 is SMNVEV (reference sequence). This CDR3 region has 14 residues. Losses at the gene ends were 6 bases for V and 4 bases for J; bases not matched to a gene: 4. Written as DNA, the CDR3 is TGTGCCAGCAGACTAGCGGACCTCACCGGGGAGCTGTTTTTT. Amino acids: CASRLADLTGELFF.

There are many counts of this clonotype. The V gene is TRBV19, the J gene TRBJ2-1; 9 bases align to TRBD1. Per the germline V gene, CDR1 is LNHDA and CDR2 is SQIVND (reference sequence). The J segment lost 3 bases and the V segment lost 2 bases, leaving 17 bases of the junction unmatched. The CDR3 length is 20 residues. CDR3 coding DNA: TGTGCCAGTAGTATATCCCGAACAGGGGGCTCTGGGAAAATCTACAATGAGCAGTTCTTC. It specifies CASSISRTGGSGKIYNEQFF.

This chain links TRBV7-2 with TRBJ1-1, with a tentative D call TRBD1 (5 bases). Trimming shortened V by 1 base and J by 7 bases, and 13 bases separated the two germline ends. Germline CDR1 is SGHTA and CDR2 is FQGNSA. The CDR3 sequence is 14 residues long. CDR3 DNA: TGTGCCAGCAGCTTAGTTTCTTTCAGGGATGAAGCTTTCTTT. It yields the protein CASSLVSFRDEAFF.

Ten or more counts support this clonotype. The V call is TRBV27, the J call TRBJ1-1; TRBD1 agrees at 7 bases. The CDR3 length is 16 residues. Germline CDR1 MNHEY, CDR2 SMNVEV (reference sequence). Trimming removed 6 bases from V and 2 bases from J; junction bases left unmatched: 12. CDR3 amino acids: CASSPFDRVGNTEAFF. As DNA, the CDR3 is TGTGCCAGCAGCCCCTTCGACAGGGTTGGTAACACTGAAGCTTTCTTT.

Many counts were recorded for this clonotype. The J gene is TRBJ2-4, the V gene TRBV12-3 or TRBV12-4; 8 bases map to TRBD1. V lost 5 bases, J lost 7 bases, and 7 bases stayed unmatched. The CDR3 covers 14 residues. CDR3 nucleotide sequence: TGTGCCAGCAGTCCTGGACAGGGCGTTAACATTCAGTACTTC. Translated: CASSPGQGVNIQYF.

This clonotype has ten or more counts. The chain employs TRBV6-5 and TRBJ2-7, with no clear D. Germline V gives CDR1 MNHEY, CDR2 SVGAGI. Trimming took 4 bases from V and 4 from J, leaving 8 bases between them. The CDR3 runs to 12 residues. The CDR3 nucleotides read TGTGCCAGCAGTTCCCTAACATACGAGCAGTACTTC. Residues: CASSSLTYEQYF.